This TCR beta chain stems from a study of blood T cell repertoires in COVID-19. Turning to the study itself: Specimens from acute and convalescent COVID-19 originated in the United States, Italy and Spain.

V was trimmed by 5 bases and J by 4 bases, leaving 5 bases between them. Germline CDR1 is MNHEY and CDR2 is SMNVEV (reference sequence). This CDR3 contains 12 residues. TCRdb's table, derived via immunoSEQ multiplex PCR, lists solely in-frame clones and lacks some. The table includes tens of thousands of clones, 89% detected once. The V call is TRBV27, the J call TRBJ2-2, with D unclear. Sequencing used peripheral blood. The source is a man in his fifties or sixties with COVID-19, enrolled during active disease. The CDR3 coding sequence is TGTGCCAGCAGTCCTAGCACCGGGGAGCTGTTTTTT. It specifies CASSPSTGELFF.